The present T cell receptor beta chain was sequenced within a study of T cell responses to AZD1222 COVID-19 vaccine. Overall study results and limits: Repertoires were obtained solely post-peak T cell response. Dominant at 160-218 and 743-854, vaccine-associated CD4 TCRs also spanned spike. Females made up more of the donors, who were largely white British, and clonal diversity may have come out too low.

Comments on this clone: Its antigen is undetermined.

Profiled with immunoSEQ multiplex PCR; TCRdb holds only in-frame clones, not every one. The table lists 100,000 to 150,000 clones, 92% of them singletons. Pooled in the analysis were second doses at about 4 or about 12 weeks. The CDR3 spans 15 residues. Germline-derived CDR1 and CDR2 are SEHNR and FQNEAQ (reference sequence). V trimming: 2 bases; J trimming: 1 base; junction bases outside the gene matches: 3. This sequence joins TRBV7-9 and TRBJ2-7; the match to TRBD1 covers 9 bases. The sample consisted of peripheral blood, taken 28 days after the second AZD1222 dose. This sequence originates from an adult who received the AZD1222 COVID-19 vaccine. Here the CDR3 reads CASSLLGTGSYEQYF. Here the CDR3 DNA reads TGTGCCAGCAGCTTACTCGGGACAGGGTCCTACGAGCAGTACTTC.